The source of this T cell receptor (beta chain) is a study of blood T cell repertoires in COVID-19. About the study: The samples span acute and convalescent COVID-19 from the United States, Italy and Spain. PBMCs, B-cell-depleted T cells, or T cells were the source of the cDNA or gDNA that made up the material.

The CDR3 is made up of 18 amino acids. The V and J ends lost 6 bases and 8 bases, in that order; junction bases with no gene match: 20. Germline V lookup: CDR1 SGHRS, CDR2 YFSETQ. Original processing methods: Amplification of reference gene primers was used by the study to estimate nucleated cell counts. Only in-frame clones appear in the TCRdb table, and some are missing; sequencing was by immunoSEQ multiplex PCR. That table gives V, J and clone size, and the DNA gave D and trimming. The sample has roughly 30,000 clones; around 92% are singletons. The chain recombines TRBV5-1 with TRBJ2-1, with 10 bases lining up with TRBD1. The receptor was isolated from a human donor in a cohort sampled during active COVID-19. The sample was peripheral blood. The CDR3 DNA reads as TGCGCCAGCACCCCGACAGGGGGCGGCTCCGGAGGAGTATATGAGCAGTTCTTC. Amino acid sequence: CASTPTGGGSGGVYEQFF.